These T cell receptor beta chains were read from a single sample in a study of blood T cells in healthy people across ages. Using its own MiXCR run on the 5' RACE reads, TCRdb lists one record per CDR3 protein. The data hold over 1,200,000 distinct CDR3 sequences, with approximately 59% observed a single time. Source material: blood. The receptors here all came from a man aged 18-30 years in good health. Both conserved end residues are part of each CDR3. The order of the fields is V gene, CDR3 protein.

V gene: TRBV20-1
CDR3 protein: CSARTGSKSPLHF

V gene: TRBV20-1
CDR3 protein: CSASTHNSNQPQHF

V gene: TRBV7-2
CDR3 protein: CASSLPGDSQYF

V gene: TRBV28
CDR3 protein: CASSLKLVGTDTQYF

V gene: TRBV20-1
CDR3 protein: CSARDPWISTYGYTF

V gene: TRBV20-1
CDR3 protein: CSASPEAAGRANIQYF

V gene: TRBV21-1
CDR3 protein: CASSKRIAGGLQETQYF

V gene: TRBV7-9
CDR3 protein: CASSLNTGERYGYTF

V gene: TRBV4-1
CDR3 protein: CASSPRTGVLTEAFF

V gene: TRBV6-2/TRBV6-3
CDR3 protein: CASNHGWTPDNEQFF

V gene: TRBV12-3/TRBV12-4
CDR3 protein: CASSFAGGTFNEQFF

V gene: TRBV5-6
CDR3 protein: CASSLDGTSATYSNQPQHF

V gene: TRBV20-1
CDR3 protein: CSARVRGTISGANVLTF

V gene: TRBV4-1
CDR3 protein: CASSHRDRLLFF

V gene: TRBV10-3
CDR3 protein: CAIMGTSGSNEQYF

V gene: TRBV4-1
CDR3 protein: CASSQEGDNYEQYF

V gene: TRBV2
CDR3 protein: CTSSEGLSIETKYF

V gene: TRBV7-2
CDR3 protein: CASSLSAKGGLAKNIQYF

V gene: TRBV7-2
CDR3 protein: CASSWGADEQYF

V gene: TRBV11-1
CDR3 protein: CASSFQQGKGYTF

V gene: TRBV12-3/TRBV12-4
CDR3 protein: CASNGGTSIHEQYF

V gene: TRBV4-2
CDR3 protein: CASSQGSGDTQYF

V gene: TRBV25-1
CDR3 protein: CASSETGLGQPQHF

V gene: TRBV10-3
CDR3 protein: CAIKRDGSEISYEQYF

V gene: TRBV6-1
CDR3 protein: CASRQGTGGVQFF

V gene: TRBV5-1
CDR3 protein: CASHLGGQELNGYTF

V gene: TRBV11-2
CDR3 protein: CASSIPGGSSYNEQFF

V gene: TRBV4-1
CDR3 protein: CASSQGDSYNEQFF

V gene: TRBV30
CDR3 protein: CAWSEGSQETQYF

V gene: TRBV6-1
CDR3 protein: CASSGTGWRNNYGYTF

V gene: TRBV7-6
CDR3 protein: CASSLGYSGNTIYF

V gene: TRBV29-1
CDR3 protein: CSVEVGSVGFAGELFF

V gene: TRBV2
CDR3 protein: CASGPDPSTDTQYF

V gene: TRBV4-1
CDR3 protein: CASSVRQDFLKGELFF

V gene: TRBV9
CDR3 protein: CASSAGGQGYNEQFF

V gene: TRBV7-9
CDR3 protein: CASSLLALTDTQYF

V gene: TRBV5-1
CDR3 protein: CASSSILAGGPNEQFF